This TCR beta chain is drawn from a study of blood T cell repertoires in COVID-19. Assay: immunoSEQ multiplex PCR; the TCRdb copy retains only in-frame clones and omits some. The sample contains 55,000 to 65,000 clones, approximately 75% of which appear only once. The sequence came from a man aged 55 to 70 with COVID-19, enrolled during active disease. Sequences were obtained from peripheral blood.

The CDR3 region has the DNA TGTGCCAGCAGATCCTTCTCTGGAAACACCATATATTTT. Its translation is CASRSFSGNTIYF. V gene TRBV27 combines with J gene TRBJ1-3; D gene ambiguous. Deletions cut 6 bases from V and 0 bases from J, with 6 bases between. Germline V CDR1 and CDR2: MNHEY, SMNVEV (reference sequence). This CDR3 is 13 amino acids long.